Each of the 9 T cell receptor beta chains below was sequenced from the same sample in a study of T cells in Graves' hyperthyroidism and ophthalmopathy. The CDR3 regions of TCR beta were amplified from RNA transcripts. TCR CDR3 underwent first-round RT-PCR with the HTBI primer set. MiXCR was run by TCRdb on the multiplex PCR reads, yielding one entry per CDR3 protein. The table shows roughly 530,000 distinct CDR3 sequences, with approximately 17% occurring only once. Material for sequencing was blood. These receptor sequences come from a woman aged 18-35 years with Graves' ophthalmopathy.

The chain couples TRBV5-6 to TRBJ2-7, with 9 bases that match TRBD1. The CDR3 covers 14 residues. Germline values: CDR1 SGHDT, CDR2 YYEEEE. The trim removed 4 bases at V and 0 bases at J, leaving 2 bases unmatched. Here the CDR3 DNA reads TGTGCCAGCAGCGAACAGGGGGCCTCCTACGAGCAGTACTTC. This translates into CASSEQGASYEQYF.

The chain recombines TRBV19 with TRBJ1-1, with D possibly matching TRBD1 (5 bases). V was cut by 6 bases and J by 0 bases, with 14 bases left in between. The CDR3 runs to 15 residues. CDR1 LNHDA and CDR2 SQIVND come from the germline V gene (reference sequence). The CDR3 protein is CASRRDGAMNTEAFF. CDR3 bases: TGTGCCAGTAGGCGGGACGGCGCGATGAACACTGAAGCTTTCTTT.

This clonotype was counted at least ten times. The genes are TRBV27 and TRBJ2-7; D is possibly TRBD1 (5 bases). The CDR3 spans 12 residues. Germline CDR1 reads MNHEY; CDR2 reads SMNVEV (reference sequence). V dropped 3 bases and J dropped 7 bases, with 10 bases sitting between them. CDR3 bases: TGTGCCAGCAGTTTCTTGGGGCAGGAGCAGTACTTC. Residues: CASSFLGQEQYF.

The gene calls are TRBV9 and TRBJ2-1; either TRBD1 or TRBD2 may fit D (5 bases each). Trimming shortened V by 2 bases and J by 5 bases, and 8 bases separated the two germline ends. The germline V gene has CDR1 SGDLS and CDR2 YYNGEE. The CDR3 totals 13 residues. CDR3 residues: CASSVGPDNEQFF. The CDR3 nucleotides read TGTGCCAGCAGCGTGGGACCGGACAATGAGCAGTTCTTC.

In nucleotides, the CDR3 is TGCAGTGCTAGGGCTGCGACCGGGACTAGCGGGAGACATCGGGGTCTGACCCAGTACTTC. As protein: CSARAATGTSGRHRGLTQYF. The rearrangement uses TRBV20-1 and TRBJ2-5, with 14 bases fitting TRBD2. Trimming at V came to 3 bases and at J to 7 bases, leaving 22 bases not matched to a gene. The CDR3 contains 20 residues. The V gene's germline CDR1 is DFQATT and CDR2 SNEGSKA (reference sequence).

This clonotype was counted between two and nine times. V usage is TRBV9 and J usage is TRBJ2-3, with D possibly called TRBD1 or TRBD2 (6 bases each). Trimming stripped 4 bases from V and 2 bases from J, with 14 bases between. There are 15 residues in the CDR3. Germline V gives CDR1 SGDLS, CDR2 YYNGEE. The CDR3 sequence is CASSSDGGLTDTQYF. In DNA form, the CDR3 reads TGTGCCAGCAGCTCGGACGGGGGCCTCACAGATACGCAGTATTTT.

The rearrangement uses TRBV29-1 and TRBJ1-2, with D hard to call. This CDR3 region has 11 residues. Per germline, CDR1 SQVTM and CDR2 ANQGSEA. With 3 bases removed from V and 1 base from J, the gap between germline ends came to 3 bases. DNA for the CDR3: TGCAGCGTTGAGGTTAACTATGGCTACACCTTC. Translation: CSVEVNYGYTF.

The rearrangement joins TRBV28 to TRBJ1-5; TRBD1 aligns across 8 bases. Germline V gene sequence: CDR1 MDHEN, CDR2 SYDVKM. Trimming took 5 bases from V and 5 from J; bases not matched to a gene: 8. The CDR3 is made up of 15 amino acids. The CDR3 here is CASSRRTGQDQPQHF. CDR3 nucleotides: TGTGCCAGCAGTCGCCGGACAGGGCAGGATCAGCCCCAGCATTTT.

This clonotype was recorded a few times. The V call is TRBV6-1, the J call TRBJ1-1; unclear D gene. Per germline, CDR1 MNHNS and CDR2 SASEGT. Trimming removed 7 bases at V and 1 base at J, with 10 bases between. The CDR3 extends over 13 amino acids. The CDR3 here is CASTNPENTEAFF. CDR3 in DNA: TGTGCCAGCACCAACCCCGAGAACACTGAAGCTTTCTTT.